The sequence of this TCR beta chain was determined in a study of T cell responses to AZD1222 COVID-19 vaccine. The assay was immunoSEQ multiplex PCR, and TCRdb's table has in-frame clones only and misses some. The table lists some 94,000 clones, 87% of them singletons. The germline V gene encodes CDR1 SEHNR and CDR2 FQNEAQ (reference sequence). CDR3 length equals 13 residues. The V segment lost 6 bases and the J segment 6 bases; nucleotides outside the gene matches: 7. This clone was detected once. This sequence originates from an adult in good health. The sample was peripheral blood, taken on day 0 of AZD1222 vaccination. The chain is built from TRBV7-9 and TRBJ1-2; TRBD1 matches at 7 bases. This chain's CDR3 is CASSQVQGDGYTF. The DNA for the CDR3 is TGTGCCAGCAGTCAAGTCCAGGGGGATGGCTACACCTTC.